This T cell receptor (beta chain) is from a study of cytomegalovirus exposure and HLA in healthy donors. About the study: A subsequent analysis reported that the roughly 120 validation repertoires were produced on the same platform that had also been used for the roughly 670 first-cohort repertoires.

As concerns this clone: Its target is unknown.

Per the germline V gene, CDR1 is GTSNPN and CDR2 is SVGIG (reference sequence). The CDR3 contains 14 residues. Trimming removed 0 bases at V and 2 bases at J, with 8 bases between. The study's findings and limits: A few chains linked to CMV were shown in vitro to be specific for CMV antigens. The TCR clusters that emerged in the first cohort tended, a later analysis found, to co-occur in the 120 or so validation repertoires. The study flagged about 150 TCR beta chains as cytomegalovirus-associated.

Some clones are missing from TCRdb's copy, which holds only in-frame ones; the method was immunoSEQ multiplex PCR. The table lists approximately 240,000 clones, 75% to 95% of them singletons. The receptor was derived from a woman between 18 and 29 years old in good health and CMV-seronegative. The sequenced sample consisted of PBMCs. The chain joins TRBV30 to TRBJ1-3; no definite D call. The CDR3 reads CAWSVRSTGNTIYF. As DNA, the CDR3 is TGTGCCTGGAGTGTACGGAGCACTGGAAACACCATATATTTT. The variable domain in full, with the rest retrieved from reference TRBV30 and TRBJ1-3, is SQTIHQWPATLVQPVGSPLSLECTVEGTSNPNLYWYRQAAGRGLQLLFYSVGIGQISSEVPQNLSASRPQDRQFILSSKKLLLSDSGFYLCAWSVRSTGNTIYFGEGSWLTVV.